This paragraph reports one T cell receptor (beta chain). This entry is derived from a study of beta chain features in type 1 diabetes. The CDR3 covers 18 residues. V gave up 0 bases and J gave up 5 bases; unmatched junction bases: 13. Germline CDR1 and CDR2: SGDLS and YYNGEE. Reverse transcribing all isolated RNA meant expressed TCRB transcripts were sequenced. Generated by immunoSEQ multiplex PCR, the TCRdb table keeps only in-frame clones and is missing some. The sample includes 350,000 to 450,000 clones, roughly 16% of them seen just once. The J gene is TRBJ2-2, the V gene TRBV9; TRBD1 matches at 7 bases. Source material: naive CD4+ T cells from blood. This receptor was taken from a young woman in good health. The CDR3 nucleotides are TGTGCCAGCAGCGTAGGATATTGGTCGGACAGGTCTACCGGGGAGCTGTTTTTT. As protein: CASSVGYWSDRSTGELFF.